These 29 T cell receptor beta chains were sequenced from one sample in a study of cytomegalovirus exposure and HLA in healthy donors. Primers for the PCR totalled 60 Vbeta and 13 Jbeta. The method was immunoSEQ multiplex PCR; TCRdb's version includes in-frame clones alone and lacks a portion of them. The sample holds around 140,000 clones. The sequenced sample was PBMCs. These receptors were collected from a woman younger than 30 in good health and CMV-seronegative.

The rearrangement joins TRBV6-5 to TRBJ2-5; TRBD1 agrees at 8 bases. The end of the DNA fits TRBJ2-7 better, so the J call may be wrong. The CDR3 totals 15 residues. Germline V lookup: CDR1 MNHEY, CDR2 SVGAGI. In DNA form, the CDR3 reads TGTGCCAGCAGTTACTCGCTGACAGGGGCATACGAGCAGTACTTC. Protein: CASSYSLTGAYEQYF.

The chain carries TRBV7-3 and TRBJ2-5; 8 bases are a match to TRBD2. The CDR3 has 16 residues. The germline V gene encodes CDR1 SGHTA and CDR2 FQGTGA. Trimming at V came to 4 bases and at J to 2 bases, leaving 9 bases not matched to a gene. CDR3 amino acids: CASSSTDRGGQETQYF. The CDR3 DNA follows: TGTGCCAGCAGCTCCACGGATCGGGGGGGACAAGAGACCCAGTACTTC.

The chain combines TRBV7-9 with TRBJ2-1; the match to TRBD2 covers 7 bases. The CDR3 length is 15 residues. Per germline, CDR1 SEHNR and CDR2 FQNEAQ (reference sequence). V lost 2 bases, J lost 5 bases, and 6 bases stayed unmatched. The CDR3 loop is CASSLIFLADNEQFF. CDR3 DNA: TGTGCCAGCAGCTTAATCTTTCTAGCGGACAATGAGCAGTTCTTC.

This sequence joins TRBV9 and TRBJ2-1; 9 nucleotides agree with TRBD2. V gave up 0 bases and J gave up 7 bases; unmatched junction bases: 5. CDR3 length: 15 amino acids. The germline gives CDR1 SGDLS, CDR2 YYNGEE. CDR3 protein: CASSVDSGRNNEQFF. DNA for the CDR3: TGTGCCAGCAGCGTAGATAGCGGGAGAAATAATGAGCAGTTCTTC.

The chain couples TRBV6-4 to TRBJ2-1, with 12 bases that match TRBD2. The CDR3 spans 14 residues. J gave up 15 bases and V 0 bases, and 6 bases lay outside the gene matches. CDR1 and CDR2 from the germline V gene are MRHNA and SNTAGT. CDR3 in amino acids: CASSDSTSGSPLFF. Written as DNA, the CDR3 is TGTGCCAGCAGTGACTCGACTAGCGGGAGCCCGCTGTTCTTC.

The chain links TRBV2 to TRBJ2-2; the match to TRBD2 covers 8 bases. The V and J ends lost 6 bases and 4 bases, in that order; junction bases with no gene match: 7. CDR3 length equals 15 residues. Germline values: CDR1 SNHLY, CDR2 FYNNEI. DNA for the CDR3: TGTGCCAGCAGCGGTACTAGCGGCGGCACCGGGGAGCTGTTTTTT. Translation gives CASSGTSGGTGELFF.

The V and J genes are TRBV18 and TRBJ2-3; 9 bases map to TRBD2. The CDR3 spans 16 residues. Germline V gene lookup returns CDR1 KGHSH and CDR2 LQKENI. V dropped 0 bases and J dropped 2; count of bases not matched to a gene: 3. The CDR3 is CASSPPPSGATDTQYF. CDR3 bases: TGTGCCAGCTCACCACCGCCTAGCGGGGCCACAGATACGCAGTATTTT.

The chain links TRBV10-1 to TRBJ2-7; TRBD1 agrees at 7 bases. This CDR3 region has 15 residues. With 0 bases clipped from V and 4 bases from J, the junction kept 6 bases outside the gene matches. CDR1 and CDR2 (germline): WNHNN, SYGVQD (reference sequence). The CDR3 loop reads CASSESEGGVYEQYV. The CDR3 DNA is TGCGCCAGCAGTGAGTCTGAAGGGGGCGTTTACGAGCAGTACGTC.

This chain uses TRBV28 with TRBJ2-3, with TRBD2 matching 13 bases. This CDR3 contains 18 residues. Germline-derived CDR1 and CDR2 are MDHEN and SYDVKM. The V and J ends lost 10 bases and 1 base, in that order; junction bases with no gene match: 14. For the CDR3, the DNA is TGTGCCATACGGGGAGGACTAGCGGGAGAGTCAGGCACAGATACGCAGTATTTT. Protein: CAIRGGLAGESGTDTQYF.

This chain uses TRBV5-1 with TRBJ1-5; D remains ambiguous. CDR1 SGHRS and CDR2 YFSETQ come from the germline V gene. The CDR3 has 13 residues. Trimming stripped 3 bases from V and 1 base from J, with 5 bases between. CDR3: CASSSGSNQPQHF. CDR3 sequence (DNA): TGCGCCAGCAGCTCGGGGAGCAATCAGCCCCAGCATTTT.

The V gene is TRBV4-3, the J gene TRBJ1-1; TRBD1 matches at 9 bases. Germline lookup yields CDR1 LGHNA and CDR2 YSLEER. J lost 1 base, V lost 0 bases, and 3 bases had no gene match. CDR3 length: 16 amino acids. For the CDR3, the DNA is TGCGCCAGCAGCCAAGAGACAGGGGGGAGGAACACTGAAGCTTTCTTT. Protein sequence: CASSQETGGRNTEAFF.

The V gene is TRBV5-1, the J gene TRBJ2-3; 12 bases line up with TRBD2. The CDR3 contains 17 residues. The J segment lost 3 bases and the V segment lost 0 bases, leaving 5 bases of the junction unmatched. CDR1 is SGHRS, CDR2 YFSETQ, per germline. CDR3 residues: CASSLEPSGRGTDTQYF. DNA for the CDR3: TGCGCCAGCAGCTTGGAGCCTAGCGGGAGGGGAACAGATACGCAGTATTTT.

This rearrangement joins TRBV7-2 to TRBJ2-3; D is unclear. Trimming cost V 5 bases and J 3 bases, with 15 bases left between them. The CDR3 is made up of 15 amino acids. Germline V CDR1 and CDR2: SGHTA, FQGNSA. CDR3: CASSRDGRNTDTQYF. The CDR3, as DNA: TGTGCCAGCAGCCGAGATGGCAGGAATACAGATACGCAGTATTTT. The variable domain in full, completed from reference TRBV7-2 and TRBJ2-3, reads GAGVSQSPSNKVTEKGKDVELRCDPISGHTALYWYRQSLGQGLEFLIYFQGNSAPDKSGLPSDRFSAERTGGSVSTLTIQRTQQEDSAVYLCASSRDGRNTDTQYFGPGTRLTVL.

The V gene is TRBV6-1, the J gene TRBJ2-7, with 9 bases identical to TRBD1. V lost 5 bases, J lost 5 bases, and 10 bases stayed unmatched. The CDR3 loop spans 15 amino acids. CDR1 is MNHNS, CDR2 SASEGT, per germline. The DNA of the CDR3 is TGTGCCAGCAGTAACCGGGACAGGGTTTTCGACGAGCAGTACGTC. It specifies CASSNRDRVFDEQYV.

The chain has TRBV9 and TRBJ1-1, with D possibly being TRBD1 (5 bases). The V and J ends lost 3 bases and 8 bases respectively, with 17 bases between them. The germline V gene has CDR1 SGDLS and CDR2 YYNGEE. The length of the CDR3 is 14 residues. The CDR3 nucleotides read TGTGCCAGCAGCGCCCGGGGGTCGGACGGAGAAGCTTTCTTT. Translation: CASSARGSDGEAFF. Using reference TRBV9 and TRBJ1-1 for the parts outside the CDR3, the full variable domain is DSGVTQTPKHLITATGQRVTLRCSPRSGDLSVYWYQQSLDQGLQFLIQYYNGEERAKGNILERFSAQQFPDLHSELNLSSLELGDSALYFCASSARGSDGEAFFGQGTRLTVV.

This chain uses TRBV11-2 with TRBJ1-6, with D unresolved. Trimming left V 6 bases short and J 7 bases short, with 16 bases between. This CDR3 is built from 15 residues. Germline V gives CDR1 SGHAT, CDR2 FQNNGV. Here the CDR3 reads CASRRGIRENSPLHF. The DNA of the CDR3 is TGTGCCAGCAGACGAGGCATAAGGGAGAATTCACCCCTCCACTTT. The entire variable domain, with the rest obtained from reference TRBV11-2 and TRBJ1-6, is as follows: EAGVAQSPRYKIIEKRQSVAFWCNPISGHATLYWYQQILGQGPKLLIQFQNNGVVDDSQLPKDRFSAERLKGVDSTLKIQPAKLEDSAVYLCASRRGIRENSPLHFGNGTRLTVT.

In the case of this clone: The junction does not match germline at one end; this may be a read error. Other DNA sequences from this sample encode an identical CDR3 as well. The chain recombines TRBV5-1 with TRBJ1-1; D gene ambiguous. Germline lookup yields CDR1 SGHRS and CDR2 YFSETQ. CDR3 size: 13 residues. The CDR3 sequence: CASSLSGSAEAFF. Here the CDR3 DNA reads TGCGCCAGCAGCTTGTCGGGGTCGGCTGAGGCTTTCTTT. The complete variable domain, with remaining parts taken from reference TRBV5-1 and TRBJ1-1, reads KAGVTQTPRYLIKTRGQQVTLSCSPISGHRSVSWYQQTPGQGLQFLFEYFSETQRNKGNFPGRFSGRQFSNSRSEMNVSTLELGDSALYLCASSLSGSAEAFFGQGTRLTVV.

V is TRBV7-2 and J is TRBJ2-5, with D perhaps TRBD1 (6 bases). There are 14 residues in the CDR3. The V end lost 1 base, the J end lost 12 bases, and 18 bases lay between the germline ends. Germline V gene lookup returns CDR1 SGHTA and CDR2 FQGNSA. The CDR3 DNA reads as TGTGCCAGCAGCTTAGTCCTGGGACCATCAGGGGAGTACTTC. Translated, it gives CASSLVLGPSGEYF.

The CDR3 reads CASSIAPHDQPQHF. The DNA of the CDR3 is TGTGCCAGTAGTATAGCCCCCCATGATCAGCCCCAGCATTTT. The J gene is TRBJ1-5, the V gene TRBV19; D unresolved. The V gene's germline CDR1 is LNHDA and CDR2 SQIVND (reference sequence). Trimming took off 1 base at V and 5 bases at J, with 9 bases between the two ends. CDR3 length: 14 amino acids.

The chain has TRBV5-4 and TRBJ1-1; D may be TRBD1 (6 bases). The V end was cut by 0 bases, the J end by 4 bases, with 13 bases between. CDR3 length: 15 amino acids. Germline assignment: CDR1 SGHNT and CDR2 YYREEE (reference sequence). In nucleotides, the CDR3 is TGTGCCAGCAGCTTGGGTGTGGGGGCGCGCACTGAAGCTTTCTTT. Protein sequence: CASSLGVGARTEAFF.

V gene TRBV5-4 combines with J gene TRBJ2-2; D remains unclear. Germline V gene data show CDR1 as SGHNT and CDR2 as YYREEE (reference sequence). This CDR3 contains 14 residues. Trimming took off 9 bases at V and 5 bases at J, with 17 bases between the two ends. CDR3 loop: CAIRSVGRTGELFF. For the CDR3, the DNA is TGTGCCATACGGAGCGTGGGTCGGACCGGGGAGCTGTTTTTT.

The genes are TRBV11-2 and TRBJ2-2, with a weak D call TRBD2 (5 bases). The V end lost 5 bases, the J end lost 2 bases, and 12 bases lay between the germline ends. Germline CDR1 SGHAT, CDR2 FQNNGV. This CDR3 contains 15 residues. This chain's CDR3 is CASSRGLRNTGELFF. CDR3 DNA sequence: TGTGCCAGCAGCCGCGGGTTGAGAAACACCGGGGAGCTGTTTTTT.

CDR3 in DNA: TGCAGCGTGAGGGTACACGTAGGCCTAGCGGGCTACAATGAGCAGTTCTTC. Its protein is CSVRVHVGLAGYNEQFF. The rearrangement uses TRBV29-1 and TRBJ2-1; 8 bases map to TRBD2. The CDR3 extends over 17 amino acids. Germline CDR1 reads SQVTM; CDR2 reads ANQGSEA. Losses at the gene ends were 6 bases for V and 3 bases for J; bases not matched to a gene: 16.

The J gene is TRBJ2-5, the V gene TRBV7-7; perhaps TRBD1 as D (5 bases). CDR3 length: 16 amino acids. CDR1 is SSHAT and CDR2 is FNYEAQ in the germline V gene (reference sequence). V gave up 1 base and J gave up 1 base, with 13 bases separating them. The chain's CDR3 is CASSLGGGGAQETQYF. The CDR3 region has the DNA TGTGCCAGCAGCTTAGGGGGCGGTGGTGCCCAAGAGACCCAGTACTTC.

The CDR3 spells CASSFHRENTEAFF. CDR3 in DNA: TGTGCCAGCAGTTTTCACAGGGAGAACACTGAAGCTTTCTTT. The J gene is TRBJ1-1, the V gene TRBV6-5, with a weak D call TRBD1 (6 bases). The germline CDR1 and CDR2 sequences are MNHEY and SVGAGI. CDR3 length: 14 amino acids. Trimming left V 4 bases short and J 1 base short, with 10 bases between.

The J gene is TRBJ1-1, the V gene TRBV5-5; D unclear. The CDR3 contains 15 residues. Germline V gene lookup returns CDR1 SGHKS and CDR2 YYEKEE (reference sequence). Between the trimmed V and J ends, which lost 4 bases and 1 base, there was a span of 14 bases. This chain's CDR3 is CASSKLGPQNTEAFF. The CDR3 DNA sequence: TGTGCCAGCAGCAAGCTTGGGCCCCAGAACACTGAAGCTTTCTTT.

V and J are TRBV5-6 and TRBJ1-2; D may be TRBD1 (6 bases). V shed 0 bases and J shed 8 bases, with 17 bases lying between them. CDR3 length equals 15 residues. CDR1 is SGHDT and CDR2 is YYEEEE in the germline V gene. The CDR3 coding sequence is TGTGCCAGCAGCTTGGAGGGGTGGGGGACAAAGGGCTACACCTTC. It translates to CASSLEGWGTKGYTF.

The chain joins TRBV6-5 to TRBJ1-1, with 7 bases that match TRBD1. The junction had 8 bases not matched to a gene; V was cut back by 2 bases and J by 8 bases. Germline V gene lookup returns CDR1 MNHEY and CDR2 SVGAGI. This CDR3 has 14 residues. This CDR3 is CASSYVTGAGEAFF. In DNA, the CDR3 is TGTGCCAGCAGTTACGTTACAGGGGCCGGAGAAGCTTTCTTT.

This chain connects TRBV4-2 to TRBJ2-2; 8 bases align to TRBD1. This CDR3 region has 16 residues. V was clipped by 1 base and J by 6 bases; unmatched bases: 7. Germline V gene lookup returns CDR1 LGHNA and CDR2 YNFKEQ. CDR3 DNA sequence: TGTGCCAGCAGCCAAGGAGAGACAGGGGAGGCCGGGGAGCTGTTTTTT. This gives the protein CASSQGETGEAGELFF.